This T cell receptor beta chain comes out of a study of blood T cell repertoires in COVID-19 (TCRdb year 2020). With regard to the full study: The collaborator samples originated in the United States, Italy and Spain and spanned the acute and convalescent phases of COVID-19. A freely available public database, intended as a resource for researchers studying the immune response to SARS-CoV-2, is where the repertoires were released. Deeply sampled blood TCRbeta repertoires from subjects exposed to, actively infected with, or recovered from COVID-19 were included in the dataset. The samples were drawn from the first 160 participants of the ongoing ImmuneRACE study and from 1,254 subjects provided by 6 global collaborators. The material from the prospective study consisted of cDNA or gDNA derived from T cells, B-cell-depleted T cells, or PBMCs. A de-identified subject ID, COVID-19 status, age in years and sex were almost always included in the sample metadata. HLA class I and class II types, where available, came from metadata supplied by the sample provider rather than from assay-based typing.

Collaborating institutions collected whole blood in K2EDTA tubes following their own protocols. Collaborator samples were shipped for TCRbeta analysis as frozen whole blood, isolated PBMCs, or DNA extracted from either sample type. Study-wide conclusions, independent of this receptor: How much clinical and demographic metadata was included differed by source and by participant, and the metadata was provided uncurated.

Points on this clone: What antigen it recognizes has not been identified. Within one base of it there is no much larger clone, and no base qualities were kept.

TCRbeta CDR3 regions were amplified from genomic DNA using the immunoSEQ Assay, a bias-controlled multiplex PCR. Under the source paper's analysis protocol: Within the assay, amplification of reference gene primers was used to estimate how many nucleated cells each sample contained. To quantify the absolute abundance of each unique TCRbeta CDR3 rearrangement, sequence reads were collapsed and filtered. For each sample, productive Simpson clonality was calculated by taking the square root of Simpson's diversity index across productive rearrangements. Entries here come from immuneACCESS through TCRdb and include only in-frame sequences with V and J called. Some clones fail to appear in such tables; in the studies checked, an unresolved V gene covers under half of the shortfall, and the cause of the remainder is unknown. That table supplies the V and J calls and clone size; D and trimming were determined from the DNA. This sample lists about 68,000 clones; 84% were detected once. Jointly, the top ten make up roughly 9.2% of the sample.

The CDR3 has 14 amino acids, counting the end cysteine and phenylalanine. The CDR3 DNA has 42 bases and is translated from base 1. V sheds 6 bases and J sheds 0 bases, leaving 9 bases between their ends. According to the germline V gene, CDR1 reads MDHEN and CDR2 reads SYDVKM. Input material: peripheral blood. Here the chain combines TRBV28 and TRBJ2-1, with a tentative D gene TRBD1 over 5 matching bases. This TCR came from a man aged 50-59 years with active COVID-19. The CDR3 is CASRDQGSYNEQFF. The base sequence is TGTGCCAGCAGGGACCAGGGCTCCTACAATGAGCAGTTCTTC.